This T cell receptor (beta chain) was found in a study of cytomegalovirus exposure and HLA in healthy donors. Study-wide results and caveats: In a later analysis, HLA-C alleles had the fewest associated TCRs, DRB1 alleles the most. What was likely a sequencing artifact was a cluster of highly shared sequence variants. Most TCR beta V segments were productive about 90% or about 30% of the time in an earlier analysis.

13 Jbeta primers and 60 Vbeta primers were used for the PCR. In the original workflow: It was a later analysis that counted 75 million to 90 million unique TCR beta chains, of which 9.5 million to 14 million were shared. Produced via immunoSEQ multiplex PCR; TCRdb's table is partial and in-frame only. V, J and clone size are those of that table, while D and trimming were read from the DNA. Counted here are over 120,000 clones, approximately 84% occurring once; the ten biggest clones make up 1.4%. Worth noting for this clone: Its antigen is undetermined.

The CDR3 has 16 residues. Trimming removed 3 bases at V and 4 bases at J, with 19 bases between. CDR1 is SGHNT, CDR2 YYREEE, per germline (reference sequence). The sample comprised PBMCs. The gene calls are TRBV5-4 and TRBJ1-2, with D possibly being TRBD1 (5 bases). The receptor comes from a man aged 30 to 39 in good health and CMV-seropositive. The CDR3 region is CASSSQVVRGSYGYTF. The CDR3 DNA reads TGTGCCAGCAGCTCCCAAGTAGTTAGGGGATCCTATGGCTACACCTTC.